This is a list of T cell receptor beta chains from one sample in a study of T cells in Graves' hyperthyroidism and ophthalmopathy. Each CDR3 protein gets one entry after TCRdb re-called the multiplex PCR reads with MiXCR. The sample lists hundreds of thousands of distinct CDR3 sequences, less than 15% occurring once. Material for sequencing was blood. The receptors come from a woman younger than 30 with Graves' hyperthyroidism. Each CDR3 is given with its conserved first and last residue. A D gene is named only where the DNA matches it firmly. A clone size is listed for some rows: how often the clone was seen (once, few, many), or a class if it is expanded.

clone_size	v_call	d_call	j_call	cdr3_aa	cdr3_nt
once	TRBV19	-	TRBJ2-7	CASSITWPSYEQYF	TGTGCCAGTAGTATTACGTGGCCCTCCTACGAGCAGTACTTC
few	TRBV12-3/TRBV12-4	-	TRBJ2-1	CATSWLYNEQFF	TGTGCCACCTCATGGCTCTACAATGAGCAGTTCTTC
-	TRBV4-1	TRBD1	TRBJ1-5	CASSPGQTQPQHF	TGCGCCAGCAGCCCGGGACAGACCCAGCCCCAGCATTTT
few	TRBV6-1	TRBD2	TRBJ2-3	CASRDSGYYTDTQYF	TGTGCCAGCAGGGATAGCGGGTATTACACAGATACGCAGTATTTT
-	TRBV19	TRBD1	TRBJ1-2	CASSVSGTEHYYGYTF	TGTGCCAGTAGTGTCAGCGGGACAGAACATTACTATGGCTACACCTTC
few	TRBV6-5	TRBD1	TRBJ2-1	CASSYLEMTGNAYNEQFF	TGTGCCAGCAGTTACCTAGAAATGACAGGGAATGCCTACAATGAGCAGTTCTTC
many	TRBV29-1	TRBD1	TRBJ1-1	CSVEGQGPTEAFF	TGCAGCGTTGAAGGACAGGGGCCCACTGAAGCTTTCTTT
many	TRBV7-2	-	TRBJ1-1	CASSLGGGTDTEAFF	TGTGCCAGCAGCTTAGGGGGAGGTACGGACACTGAAGCTTTCTTT
-	TRBV6-5	TRBD2	TRBJ2-1	CASSYSIQRPSGIPQFF	TGTGCCAGCAGTTACTCGATCCAAAGGCCTAGCGGGATCCCCCAGTTCTTC
few	TRBV18	-	TRBJ2-3	CASSGRPGDTQYF	TGTGCCAGCTCCGGACGCCCCGGAGATACGCAGTATTTT
few	TRBV19	-	TRBJ2-1	CASRRNYEQFF	TGTGCCAGTAGACGAAACTATGAGCAGTTCTTC
many	TRBV6-1	-	TRBJ2-7	CASSYNGGGPSGEQYF	TGTGCCAGCAGTTACAATGGTGGGGGGCCCTCAGGCGAGCAGTACTTC
many	TRBV30	-	TRBJ2-7	CAWSEDLRVYEQYF	TGTGCCTGGAGTGAGGACCTCCGAGTTTACGAGCAGTACTTC
few	TRBV28	-	TRBJ1-4	CANSEGGSNEKLFF	TGTGCCAACTCGGAAGGGGGATCGAATGAAAAACTGTTTTTT
-	TRBV5-6	-	TRBJ2-7	CASSLGTGNGYEQYF	TGTGCCAGCAGCTTGGGGACTGGGAATGGTTACGAGCAGTACTTC
few	TRBV19	-	TRBJ1-4	CASSLANEKLFF	TGTGCCAGTAGTCTCGCAAATGAAAAACTGTTTTTT
many	TRBV11-2	-	TRBJ2-1	CASSLDRVVQFF	TGTGCCAGCAGCTTAGACAGGGTGGTCCAGTTCTTC
many	TRBV18	TRBD1	TRBJ1-5	CASSRTGESAQHF	TGTGCCAGCTCCCGCACAGGGGAATCAGCCCAGCATTTT
-	TRBV29-1	TRBD2	TRBJ2-5	CSAPPAGPQETQYF	TGCAGCGCCCCCCCAGCGGGACCACAAGAGACCCAGTACTTC
few	TRBV20-1	TRBD2	TRBJ2-1	CSGEGTSGIWLLNEQFF	TGCAGTGGGGAGGGGACTAGCGGGATTTGGCTACTCAATGAGCAGTTCTTC
many	TRBV2	TRBD2	TRBJ2-3	CASSGRTGGGNAAQYF	TGTGCCAGCAGTGGACGTACGGGGGGGGGAAACGCGGCGCAGTATTTT
-	TRBV7-9	TRBD1	TRBJ2-1	CASEGAAVNEQFF	TGTGCCAGCGAGGGGGCGGCTGTCAATGAGCAGTTCTTC
many	TRBV5-1	-	TRBJ2-1	CASGTGAISSYNEQFF	TGCGCCAGCGGAACTGGGGCGATCAGCTCCTACAATGAGCAGTTCTTC
many	TRBV20-1	-	TRBJ2-7	CSATGTSAGRNEQYF	TGCAGTGCTACAGGGACATCCGCGGGGCGGAACGAGCAGTACTTC
many	TRBV5-8	-	TRBJ2-1	CASRGSLTRVGIYNEQFF	TGTGCCAGCCGTGGTAGTTTAACCCGAGTGGGGATCTACAATGAGCAGTTCTTC
many	TRBV7-9	-	TRBJ2-5	CASSFAGAPARETQYF	TGTGCCAGCAGCTTTGCCGGGGCCCCAGCGCGGGAGACCCAGTACTTC
-	TRBV29-1	-	TRBJ1-1	CSVEVRGANTEAFF	TGCAGCGTTGAAGTCCGGGGGGCAAACACTGAAGCTTTCTTT
few	TRBV28	-	TRBJ2-5	CASTGRGQETQYF	TGTGCCAGCACCGGCAGGGGACAAGAGACCCAGTACTTC
few	TRBV4-3	-	TRBJ1-1	CASSHRGGHEAFF	TGCGCCAGCAGCCATCGGGGGGGGCACGAAGCTTTCTTT
-	TRBV12-3/TRBV12-4	-	TRBJ2-5	CASRDGGLYLETQYF	TGTGCCAGCAGGGATGGGGGACTTTACCTAGAGACCCAGTACTTC
many	TRBV20-1	-	TRBJ2-3	CSASPHVSSTDTQYF	TGCAGTGCTAGTCCCCACGTTTCTAGCACAGATACGCAGTATTTT
-	TRBV19	-	TRBJ1-2	CASTRRYGTNYGFTF	TGTGCCAGTACCCGACGGTACGGTACTAACTATGGCTTCACCTTC
once	TRBV28	TRBD1	TRBJ1-2	CASTTDRDRGPLYGYTF	TGTGCCAGCACTACCGACCGGGACAGGGGGCCCCTTTATGGCTACACCTTC
-	TRBV29-1	-	TRBJ2-2	CSVFEWVGGGELFF	TGCAGCGTCTTTGAGTGGGTCGGGGGTGGGGAGCTGTTTTTT
many	TRBV10-3	TRBD1	TRBJ1-1	CAISDPAPRGQGVVGEAFF	TGTGCCATCAGTGACCCGGCACCCAGGGGACAGGGTGTAGTAGGTGAAGCTTTCTTT
many	TRBV20-1	TRBD2	TRBJ2-1	CSADLAGVSDEQFF	TGCAGTGCTGACCTAGCGGGAGTTAGCGATGAGCAGTTCTTC
-	TRBV11-2	TRBD1	TRBJ2-7	CASSRYYSGTGGYYEQYF	TGTGCCAGCAGCCGCTACTACTCCGGGACAGGGGGGTACTACGAGCAGTACTTC
many	TRBV6-2/TRBV6-3	TRBD2	TRBJ2-7	CASGLAGDASYEQYF	TGTGCCAGCGGGCTAGCGGGGGATGCCTCCTACGAGCAGTACTTC
few	TRBV7-9	-	TRBJ2-5	CASSSKVSQETQCF	TGTGCCAGCAGCTCAAAGGTGTCCCAAGAGACCCAGTGCTTC
few	TRBV28	-	TRBJ2-2	CASSFPTSGRETGELFF	TGTGCCAGCAGTTTCCCAACCTCGGGACGGGAGACCGGGGAGCTGTTTTTT
few	TRBV28	-	TRBJ1-2	CASSSYRGRKGIYGYTF	TGTGCCAGCAGTTCATATAGGGGGAGAAAGGGGATCTATGGCTACACCTTC
many	TRBV11-2	-	TRBJ2-1	CASSLERRAIYNEQFF	TGTGCCAGCAGCTTAGAAAGGAGGGCGATTTACAATGAGCAGTTCTTC
many	TRBV13	-	TRBJ1-1	CASKGSPEAFF	TGTGCCAGCAAGGGTAGTCCTGAAGCTTTCTTT
-	TRBV6-1	-	TRBJ2-1	CASSEAGTQEQFF	TGCGCCAGCAGTGAGGCGGGTACTCAGGAGCAGTTCTTC
-	TRBV6-6	-	TRBJ2-1	CASSYSSRSLQFF	TGTGCCAGCAGTTACTCCTCACGATCCCTGCAGTTCTTC
many	TRBV19	TRBD1	TRBJ1-1	CASSTTDRGLYPEAFF	TGTGCCAGTAGTACGACGGACAGGGGGCTTTATCCTGAAGCTTTCTTT
many	TRBV20-1	-	TRBJ2-1	CSAHRDTSYNEQFF	TGCAGTGCTCACCGGGACACCTCCTACAATGAGCAGTTCTTC
few	TRBV3-1	-	TRBJ2-2	CASSQGAGPANTGELFF	TGTGCCAGCAGCCAAGGTGCGGGGCCCGCGAACACCGGGGAGCTGTTTTTT
once	TRBV28	-	TRBJ2-5	CASSLPEQGQYF	TGTGCCAGCAGTTTACCGGAACAGGGTCAGTACTTC
-	TRBV29-1	TRBD1	TRBJ2-7	CSVAQGANEQYF	TGCAGCGTTGCCCAGGGGGCGAACGAGCAGTACTTC